This record looks at one TCR beta chain sequence and its context. Authors' analysis steps: Amplification of reference gene primers provided the estimated nucleated cell counts. Measured with immunoSEQ multiplex PCR; TCRdb has only the in-frame clones, and not every one. D and trimming come from the DNA, and the V and J calls and clone size come from that table. Of about 220,000 clones listed, around 82% are singletons. This specimen belongs to a study of blood T cell repertoires in COVID-19. Study-wide background: Acute and convalescent COVID-19 samples came from the United States, Italy and Spain. T cells, B-cell-depleted T cells, or PBMCs supplied cDNA or gDNA.

The CDR3 spans 14 residues. The ends were cut back, 4 bases at V and 4 bases at J, with 12 bases in the middle. CDR1 SNHLY and CDR2 FYNNEI come from the germline V gene. This TCR was recovered from a human donor in a cohort sampled during active COVID-19. The specimen sequenced was peripheral blood. The J gene is TRBJ2-3, the V gene TRBV2, with D possibly being TRBD2 (6 bases). The CDR3 spells CASSGTGDADTQYF. The CDR3 DNA follows: TGTGCCAGCAGTGGCACGGGGGATGCAGATACGCAGTATTTT.